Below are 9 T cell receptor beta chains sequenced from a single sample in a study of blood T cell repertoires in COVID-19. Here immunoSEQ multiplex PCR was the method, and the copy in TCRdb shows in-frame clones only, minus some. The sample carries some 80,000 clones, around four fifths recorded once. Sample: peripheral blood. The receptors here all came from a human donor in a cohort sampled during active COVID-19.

CDR3 sequence: CASRTGDSSNQPQHF. The CDR3 nucleotides are TGTGCCAGCAGGACCGGGGACAGCAGCAATCAGCCCCAGCATTTT. The genes are TRBV5-5 and TRBJ1-5, with 7 bases lining up with TRBD1. Germline V lookup: CDR1 SGHKS, CDR2 YYEKEE (reference sequence). Trimming cost V 5 bases and J 1 base; bases outside gene matches: 6. The CDR3 is made up of 15 amino acids.

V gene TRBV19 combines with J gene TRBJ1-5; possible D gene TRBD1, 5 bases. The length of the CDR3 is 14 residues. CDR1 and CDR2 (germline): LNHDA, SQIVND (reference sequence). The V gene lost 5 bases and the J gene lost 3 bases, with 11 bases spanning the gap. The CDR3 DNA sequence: TGTGCCAGTAGTCGGGAGGGGATCAATCAGCCCCAGCATTTT. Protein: CASSREGINQPQHF.

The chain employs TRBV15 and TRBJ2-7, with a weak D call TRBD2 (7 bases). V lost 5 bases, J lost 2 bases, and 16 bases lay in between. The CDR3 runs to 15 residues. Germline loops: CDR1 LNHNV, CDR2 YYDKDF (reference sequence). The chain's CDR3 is CATSLEGGVPYEQYF. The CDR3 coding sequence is TGTGCCACCAGCCTCGAGGGGGGGGTTCCCTACGAGCAGTACTTC. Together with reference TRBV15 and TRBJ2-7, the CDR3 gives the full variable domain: DAMVIQNPRYQVTQFGKPVTLSCSQTLNHNVMYWYQQKSSQAPKLLFHYYDKDFNNEADTPDNFQSRRPNTSFCFLDIRSPGLGDTAMYLCATSLEGGVPYEQYFGPGTRLTVT.

CDR3 bases: TGTGCCAGCAGCTTTTCTCCTAGCGGGGGACAAGAGACCCAGTACTTC. Amino acid sequence: CASSFSPSGGQETQYF. This chain joins TRBV7-2 and TRBJ2-5; the match to TRBD2 covers 10 bases. Trimming removed 3 bases from V and 2 bases from J; junction bases left unmatched: 6. The CDR3 sequence is 16 residues long. From germline, CDR1 is SGHTA and CDR2 FQGNSA.

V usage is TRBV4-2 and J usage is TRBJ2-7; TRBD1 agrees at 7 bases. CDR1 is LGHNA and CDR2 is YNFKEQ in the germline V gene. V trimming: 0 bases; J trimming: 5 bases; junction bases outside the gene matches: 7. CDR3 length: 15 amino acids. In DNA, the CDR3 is TGTGCCAGCAGCCAAGAGAGGGGGCAAGGGGACGAGCAGTACTTC. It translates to CASSQERGQGDEQYF.

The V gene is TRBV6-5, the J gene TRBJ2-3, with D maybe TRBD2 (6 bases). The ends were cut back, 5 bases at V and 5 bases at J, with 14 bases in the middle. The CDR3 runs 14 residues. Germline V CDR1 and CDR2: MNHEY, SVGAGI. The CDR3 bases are TGTGCCAGCAGTCGGGGGATAAGGGGAGATACGCAGTATTTT. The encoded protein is CASSRGIRGDTQYF.

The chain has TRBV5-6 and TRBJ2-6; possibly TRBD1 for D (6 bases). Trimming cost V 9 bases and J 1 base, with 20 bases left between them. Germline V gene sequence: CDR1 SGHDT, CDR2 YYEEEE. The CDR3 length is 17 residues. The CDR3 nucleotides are TGTGCCACCCTCAGAATAGGACAGCTTTCTGGGGCCAACGTCCTGACTTTC. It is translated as CATLRIGQLSGANVLTF.

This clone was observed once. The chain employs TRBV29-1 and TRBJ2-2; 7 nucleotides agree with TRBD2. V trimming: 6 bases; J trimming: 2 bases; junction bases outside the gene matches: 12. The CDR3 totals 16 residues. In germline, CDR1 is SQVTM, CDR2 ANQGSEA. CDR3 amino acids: CSVGAGTTDNTGELFF. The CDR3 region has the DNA TGCAGCGTAGGGGCCGGGACTACCGATAACACCGGGGAGCTGTTTTTT.

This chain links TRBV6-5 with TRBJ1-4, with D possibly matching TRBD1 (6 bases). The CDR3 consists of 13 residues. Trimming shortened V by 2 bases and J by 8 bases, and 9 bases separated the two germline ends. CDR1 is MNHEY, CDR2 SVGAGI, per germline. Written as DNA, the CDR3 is TGTGCCAGCAGTTACACGGGGGGCGAAAAACTGTTTTTT. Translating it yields CASSYTGGEKLFF.